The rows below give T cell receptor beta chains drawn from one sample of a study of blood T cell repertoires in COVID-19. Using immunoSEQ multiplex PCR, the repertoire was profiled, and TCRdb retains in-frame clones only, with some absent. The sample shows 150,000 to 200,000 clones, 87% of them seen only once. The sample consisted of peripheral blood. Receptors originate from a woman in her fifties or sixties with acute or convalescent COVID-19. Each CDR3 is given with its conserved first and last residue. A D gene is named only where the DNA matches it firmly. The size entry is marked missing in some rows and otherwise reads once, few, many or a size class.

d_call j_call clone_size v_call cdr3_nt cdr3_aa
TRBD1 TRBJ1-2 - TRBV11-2 TGTGCCAGCAGCTTAGATCCAGGGGGCAATGGCTACACCTTC CASSLDPGGNGYTF
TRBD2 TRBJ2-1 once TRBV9 TGTGCCAGCAGCGACAGTCTAGCGGGGGGGCTCTACAATGAGCAGTTCTTC CASSDSLAGGLYNEQFF
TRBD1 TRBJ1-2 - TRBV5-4 TGTGCCAGCAGCTCGCTGACAGGGGCTAACTATGGCTACACCTTC CASSSLTGANYGYTF
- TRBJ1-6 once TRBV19 TGTGCCAGTAGCCCAGCGAGCTCCTATAATTCACCCCTCCACTTT CASSPASSYNSPLHF
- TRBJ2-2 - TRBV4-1 TGCGCCAGCAGTGCCGAACGGCGGGGGCAGGGCACCGGGGAGCTGTTTTTT CASSAERRGQGTGELFF
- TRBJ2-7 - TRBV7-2 TGTGCCAGCAGCTTAGGAGGGGGCTACGAGCAGTACTTC CASSLGGGYEQYF
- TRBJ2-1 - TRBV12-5 TGTGCTAGTGGTTTTTCCAGGGACAATGAGCAGTTCTTC CASGFSRDNEQFF
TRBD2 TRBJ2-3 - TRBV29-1 TGCAGCGTTGAAGACCCATGGAGGCGGGAGATAGATACGCAGTATTTT CSVEDPWRREIDTQYF
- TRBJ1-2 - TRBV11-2 TGTGCCAGCAGCTTAGTGAACAGTAACTATGGCTACACCTTC CASSLVNSNYGYTF
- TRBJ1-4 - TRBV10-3 TGTGCCATCGGGCAGGGGACAGAAAAACTGTTTTTT CAIGQGTEKLFF
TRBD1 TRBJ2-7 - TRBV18 TGTGCCAGCTCACCGGGACAGTTAAACGAGCAGTACTTC CASSPGQLNEQYF
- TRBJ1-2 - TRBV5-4 TGTGCCAGCAGCCCAGGGACTGTAGCTAACTATGGCTACACCTTC CASSPGTVANYGYTF
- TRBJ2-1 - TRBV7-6 TGTGCCAGCAGCTTAGATCAGTCCTTCTACAATGAGCAGTTCTTC CASSLDQSFYNEQFF
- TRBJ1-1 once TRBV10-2 TGCGCCAGCAGTGAACCGGGGGGAGGGACTGAAGCTTTCTTT CASSEPGGGTEAFF
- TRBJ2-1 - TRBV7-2 TGTGCCAGCAGCTGGGCGCCCAATGAGCAGTTCTTC CASSWAPNEQFF
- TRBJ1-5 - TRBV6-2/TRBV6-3 TGTGCCAGCAGTTACTCGGGGAGGGGGACGGACAATCAGCCCCAGCATTTT CASSYSGRGTDNQPQHF
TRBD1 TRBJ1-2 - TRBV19 TGTGCCAGTAGTGGACGGACAGGGCGGACCAACTATGGCTACACCTTC CASSGRTGRTNYGYTF
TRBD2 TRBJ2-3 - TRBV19 TGTGCCAGTAGTATACTAGCGGGAGTATTGGATACGCAGTATTTT CASSILAGVLDTQYF
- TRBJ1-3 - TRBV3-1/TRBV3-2 TGTGCCAGCAGCCTACAGGGAAACACCATATATTTT CASSLQGNTIYF
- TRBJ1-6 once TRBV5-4 TGTGCCAGCAGCTTGACGGGATCACCCCTCCACTTT CASSLTGSPLHF
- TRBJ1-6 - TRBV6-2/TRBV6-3 TGTGCCAGCAGTTGGAGGGGCTCCTATAATTCACCCCTCCACTTT CASSWRGSYNSPLHF
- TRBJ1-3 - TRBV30 TGTGCCTGGACTCTGGGGGGTCCTGGAAACACCATATATTTT CAWTLGGPGNTIYF
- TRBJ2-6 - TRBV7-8 TGTGCCAGCAGCTTAGTGGCAGGGTACTCTGGGGCCAACGTCCTGACTTTC CASSLVAGYSGANVLTF
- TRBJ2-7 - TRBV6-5 TGTGCCAGCAGTTACTCCCCCGGGTGGAGGGTAGACGAGCAGTACTTC CASSYSPGWRVDEQYF
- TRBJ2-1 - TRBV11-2 TGTGCCAGCACCCCCTGGGGTACTAGAAACAATGAGCAGTTCTTC CASTPWGTRNNEQFF
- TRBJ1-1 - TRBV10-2 TGCGCCAGCAGTGTCACAGGGTTGGGCACTGAAGCTTTCTTT CASSVTGLGTEAFF
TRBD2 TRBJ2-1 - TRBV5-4 TGTGCCAGCAGCCGTGGACTAGCGGGGGACGCTCACAATGAGCAGTTCTTC CASSRGLAGDAHNEQFF
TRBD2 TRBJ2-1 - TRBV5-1 TGCGCCAGCAGCTTGTGGCGGGGGGACAATGAGCAGTTCTTC CASSLWRGDNEQFF
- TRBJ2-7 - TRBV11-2 TGTGCCAGCAGCAAAACAGGGAGCGAGCAGTACTTC CASSKTGSEQYF
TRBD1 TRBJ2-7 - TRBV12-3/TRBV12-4 TGTGCCAGCAGGGGACAGAACTACGAGCAGTACTTC CASRGQNYEQYF
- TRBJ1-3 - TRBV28 TGTGCCAGCAGTGCCCAAGGGACACCTGATGCGGACACCATATATTTT CASSAQGTPDADTIYF
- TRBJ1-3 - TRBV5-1 TGCGCCAGCAGCTCTGGGACATCTGGAAACACCATATATTTT CASSSGTSGNTIYF
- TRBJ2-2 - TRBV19 TGTGCCAGTAACGGCGGATCGAACACCGGGGAGCTGTTTTTT CASNGGSNTGELFF
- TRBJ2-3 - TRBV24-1 TGTGCCACCAGTGACCTAAGGGACTTCTCAGATACGCAGTATTTT CATSDLRDFSDTQYF
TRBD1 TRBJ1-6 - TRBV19 TGTGCCAGTATTCCACCGGGACAGGAGTCACCCCTCCACTTT CASIPPGQESPLHF
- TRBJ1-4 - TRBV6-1 TGTGCCAGCAGTGAAGCTGCGGGGCGGGGGGCTAATGAAAAACTGTTTTTT CASSEAAGRGANEKLFF
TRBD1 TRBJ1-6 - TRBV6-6 TGTGCCAGCAGTCGAGCGGGGGGACAGGGACTCAATAATTCACCCCTCCACTTT CASSRAGGQGLNNSPLHF
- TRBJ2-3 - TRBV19 TGTGCCAGTAGTTCCGGGGAGAGCACAGATACGCAGTATTTT CASSSGESTDTQYF
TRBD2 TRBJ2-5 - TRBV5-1 TGCGCCAGCAGCTTGAGCGGGCGCGGGGGCCAAGAGACCCAGTACTTC CASSLSGRGGQETQYF
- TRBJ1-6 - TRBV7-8 TGTGCCAGCAGCTTCCAACCACTAACAGGGACTTCACCCCTCCACTTT CASSFQPLTGTSPLHF
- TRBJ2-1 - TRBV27 TGTGCCAGCAGTTCTAACCCTAGCTCCTACAATGAGCAGTTCTTC CASSSNPSSYNEQFF
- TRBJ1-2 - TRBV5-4 TGTGCCAGCAGCTTGCTAGGAGAAGCTAACTATGGCTACACCTTC CASSLLGEANYGYTF